Listed here is a single T cell receptor beta chain. This sample was included in a study of blood T cell repertoires in COVID-19. As for the study in general: Material from acute and convalescent COVID-19 was sourced from the United States, Italy and Spain.

Original processing notes: Amplifying reference gene primers gave estimates of nucleated cell counts. Data came from immunoSEQ multiplex PCR; TCRdb stores just in-frame clones and leaves some out. V and J calls and clone size are given by that table; D and trimming were obtained from the DNA. This table has 250,000 to 350,000 clones, about nine tenths appearing once. Germline trimming cut 1 base from V and 2 bases from J; bases unmatched to any gene: 7. CDR1 MGHRA and CDR2 YSYEKL come from the germline V gene. The CDR3 covers 17 residues. Participants were aged roughly 18 to 90 years, lived in 24 US areas, and enrolled virtually. Symptom resolution, clearance, or two negative PCRs marked the recovered donors of Cohort 3.

The chain links TRBV4-1 to TRBJ2-1, with 8 bases lining up with TRBD2. The sequence came from a woman aged 18-30 years who had recovered from COVID-19. Sequenced sample: PBMCs or T cells enriched from blood (not recorded which). The CDR3 bases are TGCGCCAGCAGCCAAGGGCCCGGGGGGGCACCCTACAATGAGCAGTTCTTC. This codes for CASSQGPGGAPYNEQFF.